Included here is one T cell receptor (beta chain) sequence, with context. The antigen is not known. These data come from a study of T cell responses to AZD1222 COVID-19 vaccine. About the research overall: Pooling was applied to second doses at about 4 or about 12 weeks.

Findings and limits, study-wide: Reportedly, nearly half of unique spike TCRs recognized epitopes outside B.1.351/B.1.1.7 mutations. None of the repertoires were sampled until the peak T cell response had passed. Among those given AZD1222, only five or six were seropositive at baseline.

Germline CDR1 is MGHRA and CDR2 is YSYEKL. Between the trimmed V and J ends, which lost 0 bases and 1 base, there was a span of 9 bases. The CDR3 runs to 15 residues. The data were produced by immunoSEQ multiplex PCR, yet TCRdb's version contains in-frame clones alone and is incomplete. Of roughly 65,000 clones in the sample, about 90% were seen once. The clonotype originates from an adult in good health. The input for sequencing was peripheral blood, taken on day 0 of AZD1222 vaccination. The V and J genes are TRBV4-1 and TRBJ1-1, with D hard to call. The CDR3 nucleotides read TGCGCCAGCAGCCAAGATGGGGTCAGGAACACTGAAGCTTTCTTT. Amino acid sequence: CASSQDGVRNTEAFF.